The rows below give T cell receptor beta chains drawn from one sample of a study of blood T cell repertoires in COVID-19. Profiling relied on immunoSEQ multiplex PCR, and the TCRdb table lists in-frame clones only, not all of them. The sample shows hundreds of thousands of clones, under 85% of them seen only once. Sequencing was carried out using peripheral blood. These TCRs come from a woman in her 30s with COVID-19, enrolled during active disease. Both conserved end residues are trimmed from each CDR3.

cdr3_aa: ASRSTGDPNTGELF; j_call: TRBJ2-2; v_call: TRBV6-6
cdr3_aa: ASSYTGETQY; j_call: TRBJ2-5; v_call: TRBV6-5
cdr3_aa: ASSLLTREETQY; j_call: TRBJ2-5; v_call: TRBV7-2
cdr3_aa: APRVGYGKNEKLF; j_call: TRBJ1-4; v_call: TRBV27
cdr3_aa: ASSLLSYNSPLH; j_call: TRBJ1-6; v_call: TRBV27
cdr3_aa: ASSPKGGPMNTEAF; j_call: TRBJ1-1; v_call: TRBV9
cdr3_aa: AWASGLSTDTQY; j_call: TRBJ2-3; v_call: TRBV30
cdr3_aa: ASRHQTGGKETQY; j_call: TRBJ2-5; v_call: TRBV6-5
cdr3_aa: ASSQARLTDEQF; j_call: TRBJ2-1; v_call: TRBV4-3
cdr3_aa: AWSYPPGLTNY; j_call: TRBJ2-3; v_call: TRBV30
cdr3_aa: ASSLARTGRSSYNEQF; j_call: TRBJ2-1; v_call: TRBV7-9
cdr3_aa: ASSQDPGTGFRNEQF; j_call: TRBJ2-1; v_call: TRBV4-3
cdr3_aa: ASSFSTGLEDYEQY; j_call: TRBJ2-7; v_call: TRBV13
cdr3_aa: ASSQGWGGSSTDTQY; j_call: TRBJ2-3; v_call: TRBV4-1
cdr3_aa: AISDSGSRGEQF; j_call: TRBJ2-1; v_call: TRBV10-3
cdr3_aa: AYSAGGFYEQY; j_call: TRBJ2-7; v_call: TRBV30
cdr3_aa: ASSLGSGEGNEQF; j_call: TRBJ2-1; v_call: TRBV5-4
cdr3_aa: ASRTVNEKLF; j_call: TRBJ1-4; v_call: TRBV6-5
cdr3_aa: ASSALWVEGARTGELF; j_call: TRBJ2-2; v_call: TRBV9
cdr3_aa: ASSLGHKMNTGELF; j_call: TRBJ2-2; v_call: TRBV6-6
cdr3_aa: ASSPNLAGGTDTQY; j_call: TRBJ2-3; v_call: TRBV7-3
cdr3_aa: ASSPGQGITEKLF; j_call: TRBJ1-4; v_call: TRBV5-1
cdr3_aa: ASSATIQGINTEAF; j_call: TRBJ1-1; v_call: TRBV9
cdr3_aa: ASSSPFGGLNTGELF; j_call: TRBJ2-2; v_call: TRBV5-1
cdr3_aa: ASSLARAASSYNSPLH; j_call: TRBJ1-6; v_call: TRBV7-8
cdr3_aa: ASSQVPGGVGTDTQY; j_call: TRBJ2-3; v_call: TRBV4-3
cdr3_aa: ASSTRQGTGELF; j_call: TRBJ2-2; v_call: TRBV2
cdr3_aa: ASSLGSGRAGETQY; j_call: TRBJ2-5; v_call: TRBV7-2
cdr3_aa: ASRDRGKETQY; j_call: TRBJ2-5; v_call: TRBV28
cdr3_aa: ASSQNRLLETQY; j_call: TRBJ2-5; v_call: TRBV3-1/TRBV3-2
cdr3_aa: ASTPSGETDTQY; j_call: TRBJ2-3; v_call: TRBV3-1/TRBV3-2
cdr3_aa: ASSEASSRGYGYT; j_call: TRBJ1-2; v_call: TRBV6-1
cdr3_aa: ASSPRTGPDTQY; j_call: TRBJ2-3; v_call: TRBV7-2
cdr3_aa: ASSSGQSNTGELF; j_call: TRBJ2-2; v_call: TRBV11-3
cdr3_aa: ASSPTGGPETQY; j_call: TRBJ2-5; v_call: TRBV7-3
cdr3_aa: ASSQRQGNSGNTIY; j_call: TRBJ1-3; v_call: TRBV5-4
cdr3_aa: ASSPYLPQGSTDTQY; j_call: TRBJ2-3; v_call: TRBV7-6
cdr3_aa: ASSLEGATEAF; j_call: TRBJ1-1; v_call: TRBV7-3
cdr3_aa: ASSLGMTSGRSYEQY; j_call: TRBJ2-7; v_call: TRBV5-1
cdr3_aa: ASTSHRVRRDTEAF; j_call: TRBJ1-1; v_call: TRBV6-6
cdr3_aa: ASSKHGLAGPYEQY; j_call: TRBJ2-7; v_call: TRBV21-1
cdr3_aa: ASSPAGTSGTDTQY; j_call: TRBJ2-3; v_call: TRBV5-1
cdr3_aa: ASSSTSSYEQY; j_call: TRBJ2-7; v_call: TRBV2
cdr3_aa: ASSLGTPGFTEAF; j_call: TRBJ1-1; v_call: TRBV5-1
cdr3_aa: ASSKEGLAGGRPPFTDTQY; j_call: TRBJ2-3; v_call: TRBV21-1
cdr3_aa: ASSYESGTVQETQY; j_call: TRBJ2-5; v_call: TRBV6-5
cdr3_aa: ASSSFRRGQVRRNTEAF; j_call: TRBJ1-1; v_call: TRBV27